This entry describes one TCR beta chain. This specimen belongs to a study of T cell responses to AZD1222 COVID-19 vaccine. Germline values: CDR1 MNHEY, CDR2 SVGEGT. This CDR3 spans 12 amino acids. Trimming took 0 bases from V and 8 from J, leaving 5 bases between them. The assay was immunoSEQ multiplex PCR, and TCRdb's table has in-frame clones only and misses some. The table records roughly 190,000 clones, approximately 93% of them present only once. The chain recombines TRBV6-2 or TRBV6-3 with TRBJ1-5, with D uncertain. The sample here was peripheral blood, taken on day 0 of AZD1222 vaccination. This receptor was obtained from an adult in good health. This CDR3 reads CASSYSSKPQHF. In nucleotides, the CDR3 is TGTGCCAGCAGTTACTCTTCCAAGCCCCAGCATTTT.